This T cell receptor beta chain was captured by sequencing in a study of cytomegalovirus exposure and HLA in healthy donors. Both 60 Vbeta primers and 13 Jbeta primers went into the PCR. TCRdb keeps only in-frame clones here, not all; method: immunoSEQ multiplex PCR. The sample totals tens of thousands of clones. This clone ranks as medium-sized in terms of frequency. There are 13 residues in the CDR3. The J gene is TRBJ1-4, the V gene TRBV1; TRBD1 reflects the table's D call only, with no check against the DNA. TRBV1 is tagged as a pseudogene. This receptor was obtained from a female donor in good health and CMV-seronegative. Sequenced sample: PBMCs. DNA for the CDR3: TGCACCAGCAGCCAAGGAAGGACAGGAAAACTGTTTTTT. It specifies CTSSQGRTGKLFF.